This TCR beta chain is from a study of blood T cell repertoires in COVID-19. The wider study: In each case, the material was cDNA or gDNA derived from T cells, B-cell-depleted T cells, or PBMCs.

The CDR3 loop spans 13 amino acids. Trimming took off 5 bases at V and 2 bases at J, with 10 bases between the two ends. The germline CDR1 and CDR2 sequences are DFQATT and SNEGSKA (reference sequence). Using immunoSEQ multiplex PCR, the repertoire was profiled, and TCRdb retains in-frame clones only, with some absent. The sample records over 15,000 clones, roughly 81% being singletons. The receptor was isolated from a man in his sixties with acute or convalescent COVID-19. The rearrangement links TRBV20-1 to TRBJ2-1; D is possibly TRBD2 (5 bases). The specimen was peripheral blood. CDR3 protein: CSAGEGAYNEQFF. The CDR3, as DNA: TGCAGTGCTGGTGAGGGCGCCTACAATGAGCAGTTCTTC.